These T cell receptor beta chains were read from a single sample in a study of cytomegalovirus exposure and HLA in healthy donors. Here immunoSEQ multiplex PCR was the method, and the copy in TCRdb shows in-frame clones only, minus some. The table lists under 80,000 clones, roughly 95% of them singletons, with approximately 3.5% in the top ten. The sequenced sample was PBMCs. The receptors stem from a woman aged 18-35 years in good health and CMV-seropositive. Each CDR3 is given with its conserved first and last residue.

TRBV5-1 CASSLALDSFYGYTF
TRBV25-1 CASSESSGNTQYF
TRBV7-2 CASSPGTPSNQPQHF
TRBV6-1 CASTYTDTQYF
TRBV28 CASSFSPREAYEQYF
TRBV7-2 CASSASGSSYNEQFF
TRBV27 CASSLARHGELFF
TRBV7-9 CASSQATTEAFF
TRBV7-8 CASSLVSGQGTGELFF
TRBV11-2 CASSRDRGPYGYTF
TRBV9 CASSVAAGTSGINEQFF
TRBV4-3 CASSQAHDRENTGELFF
TRBV5-1 CASSLGTGASEAFF
TRBV5-6 CASSSRPGGEGQPQHF
TRBV28 CASSSDRAVNQPQHF
TRBV25-1 CASSVGTGGYGYTF
TRBV5-4 CASSLGPLESEQYF
TRBV2 CASTGDGYTF
TRBV27 CASGTVGANYGYTF
TRBV15 CATSRDGHGAYEQYF
TRBV4-1 CASSTPSGGVNEQFF
TRBV28 CASSWRGSSYEQYF
TRBV11-1 CASSLEIRGRSGSYNEQFF
TRBV6-4 CASSRWTGAGYGYTF
TRBV18 CASSPRDSGREQYF
TRBV19 CASSIRRELGGYTF
TRBV21-1 CASSKKELAREAKNIQYF
TRBV21-1 CASSKRGPDGEKAETQYF
TRBV4-1 CASSQVRLAGGSQETQYF
TRBV7-2 CATQLWAGVDEQYF
TRBV6-6 CAIGPGQDNSPLHF
TRBV7-3 CASSSTREETQYF
TRBV9 CASSVGPRMNEKLFF
TRBV7-2 CASSLGRDNQPQHF
TRBV4-3 CASSQDPSGGSYNEQFF
TRBV27 CASSPLQRRGGESYEQYF
TRBV28 CASTNQGEATDTQYF
TRBV28 CASSFRGTEAFF
TRBV7-9 CASSLFPRPRTYEQYF
TRBV7-9 CASSLSDRANYEQYF
TRBV5-4 CASRIDRVSTDTQYF
TRBV7-3 CASSLNAGAGQPQHF
TRBV4-3 CASSQAGVGSPLHF
TRBV28 CASSFAGGLFF
TRBV5-1 CASSLDLAGPSSYNEQFF
TRBV13 CASSLRGINQPQHF
TRBV29-1 CSGQRNQPQHF
TRBV4-2 CASSQLAGSEETQYF
TRBV7-9 CASSSRTSGETQYF
TRBV11-2 CASSFSAQGRGYTF
TRBV7-2 CASSLAGGPDEQFF
TRBV28 CASNEWLARDGTGEQFF
TRBV7-3 CASSPPLVEEQFF
TRBV2 CASVTGGYYEQYF
TRBV6-6 CASSYGDRYTGELFF
TRBV28 CASSITSATGELFF
TRBV11-2 CASSPTSGLYEQFF
TRBV28 CASSSATGGSVFSEKLFF
TRBV4-2 CASSQETGLFYGYTF
TRBV30 CAWSVASGTSLGTDTQYF